This TCR beta chain was recorded in a study of Ad26.COV2.S vaccination and SARS-CoV-2 variants. Germline values: CDR1 SGHRS, CDR2 YFSETQ. CDR3 length: 14 amino acids. The V gene lost 7 bases and the J gene lost 4 bases, with 15 bases spanning the gap. Measured with immunoSEQ multiplex PCR; TCRdb has only the in-frame clones, and not every one. The sample consists of about 400,000 clones, 75% to 90% of them appearing once. This sample's treatment: around 19 received Ad26.COV2.S at low or high dose, single or two shots; about 5 received placebo; per-sample allocation not given. Day 63 after the first injection of vaccine or placebo was the sampling time.

Sequences were derived from peripheral blood, sampled in a trial of Ad26.COV2.S vaccine versus placebo. This sequence joins TRBV5-1 and TRBJ1-3; possibly TRBD1 for D (5 bases). The TCR originated in a person aged 18-65 years who received the Ad26.COV2.S COVID-19 vaccine or a placebo. The CDR3 sequence is CASQLGTGGNTIYF. Written as DNA, the CDR3 is TGCGCCAGCCAGCTCGGGACTGGCGGAAACACCATATATTTT.